A selection of T cell receptor beta chains follows, all from one sample in a study of identical twins. TCRdb used MiXCR to reprocess the 5' RACE reads, holding one entry per CDR3 protein. This table holds roughly 1,500,000 distinct CDR3 sequences, about 32% found once. What was sequenced was cord blood. Receptor source: a newborn girl in good health. The CDR3 runs from the conserved cysteine through the conserved F or W. A D gene is named only where the DNA matches it firmly. Clone size is shown for a subset of rows, as once, few, many or a class of expanded clone.

D gene	V gene	clone size	J gene	CDR3 protein	CDR3 DNA
TRBD2	TRBV5-1	.	TRBJ2-5	CASSFGLAGADWYF	TGCGCCAGCAGCTTTGGACTAGCGGGAGCGGACTGGTACTTC
.	TRBV4-2	.	TRBJ2-1	CASSRDVTRIGNEQFF	TGTGCCAGCAGCCGAGACGTCACTAGGATCGGCAATGAGCAGTTCTTC
TRBD2	TRBV6-1	few	TRBJ2-4	CASSEYPSGKSWEQYF	TGTGCCAGCAGTGAATACCCTAGCGGGAAGTCTTGGGAGCAGTACTTC
.	TRBV6-6	.	TRBJ2-3	CASLKDWIDTQYF	TGTGCCAGCTTGAAGGATTGGATAGATACGCAGTATTTT
.	TRBV19	.	TRBJ2-3	CASSIGQGRTDTQYF	TGTGCCAGTAGTATTGGGCAGGGGAGGACAGATACGCAGTATTTT
.	TRBV3-1	few	TRBJ1-2	CASSQVPLGANYGYTF	TGTGCCAGCAGCCAAGTACCTCTTGGGGCCAACTATGGCTACACCTTC
.	TRBV3-1	.	TRBJ2-7	CASSRRGDFSYEQYF	TGTGCCAGCAGCCGCCGGGGAGACTTCTCCTACGAGCAGTACTTC
.	TRBV29-1	.	TRBJ2-7	CSVEDRGRDSYEQYF	TGCAGCGTTGAGGATCGAGGCAGGGACTCCTACGAGCAGTACTTC
TRBD2	TRBV4-2	few	TRBJ2-5	CASSQDVGGAETQYF	TGTGCCAGCAGCCAAGATGTCGGGGGGGCAGAGACCCAGTACTTC
.	TRBV3-1	.	TRBJ2-3	CASSQFYADTQYF	TGTGCCAGCAGCCAATTCTACGCGGATACGCAGTATTTT
.	TRBV12-3/TRBV12-4	.	TRBJ2-7	CASSPSPIYEQYF	TGTGCCAGCAGTCCGTCACCGATATACGAGCAGTACTTC
TRBD1	TRBV6-5	few	TRBJ2-7	CASSSEGARAYEQYF	TGTGCCAGCAGTTCTGAGGGGGCGCGCGCCTACGAGCAGTACTTC